This T cell receptor (beta chain) was identified during a study of cytomegalovirus exposure and HLA in healthy donors. Study-level points and caveats: Common viral pathogens seemed to be connected with several of the most significant clusters, according to a later analysis.

For this clone: As yet, its antigen is unknown.

Trimming shortened V by 4 bases and J by 3 bases, and 13 bases separated the two germline ends. The length of the CDR3 is 14 residues. Germline loops: CDR1 SGHRS, CDR2 YFSETQ. The PCR employed 60 Vbeta primers together with 13 Jbeta primers. Libraries were prepared by immunoSEQ multiplex PCR; TCRdb keeps only in-frame clonotypes and omits some of them. Recorded for this sample: roughly 77,000 clones. Material: PBMCs. The clonotype comes from a young man in good health and CMV-seronegative. This chain connects TRBV5-1 to TRBJ1-2; weak D call: TRBD1 (5 bases). Written as DNA, the CDR3 is TGCGCCAGCAGCCCCGGGGGGGAGGACTATGGCTACACCTTC. This codes for CASSPGGEDYGYTF.